This T cell receptor beta chain emerged from a study of response to subunit inactivated influenza vaccine. General study points: There was a suggestion from the authors that each seasonal influenza vaccination recruits few new T cells.

Worth noting for this clonotype: Its antigen is unknown.

TCRdb called the RT-PCR reads again in MiXCR, with one record for every CDR3 protein. The sample yields 550,000 to 650,000 distinct CDR3 sequences, around 11% seen once. The CDR3 has 14 amino acids. Germline V gene data show CDR1 as SGHKS and CDR2 as YYEKEE (reference sequence). The germline V and J ends were trimmed by 2 bases and 9 bases, with 15 bases remaining between them. The chain links TRBV5-5 to TRBJ2-4, with D possibly matching TRBD1 (6 bases). The sample was PBMCs from blood, taken on the day of vaccination. This TCR was recovered from a man in his fifties or sixties who received an inactivated influenza vaccine. The CDR3 protein is CASSLETGTSIQYF. The CDR3 region has the DNA TGTGCCAGCAGCTTAGAGACAGGAACATCCATTCAGTACTTC.